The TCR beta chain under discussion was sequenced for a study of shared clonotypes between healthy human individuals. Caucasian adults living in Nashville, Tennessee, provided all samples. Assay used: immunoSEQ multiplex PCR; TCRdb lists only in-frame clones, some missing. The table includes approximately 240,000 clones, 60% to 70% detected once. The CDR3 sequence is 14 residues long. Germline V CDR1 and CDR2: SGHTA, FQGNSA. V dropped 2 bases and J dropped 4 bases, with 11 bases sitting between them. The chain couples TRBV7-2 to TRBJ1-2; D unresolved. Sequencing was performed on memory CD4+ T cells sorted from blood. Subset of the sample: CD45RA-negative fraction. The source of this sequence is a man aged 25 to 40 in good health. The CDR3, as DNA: TGTGCCAGCAGCTTAAGGACCCTCGGCTATGGCTACACCTTC. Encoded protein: CASSLRTLGYGYTF.